Sequencing of this TCR beta chain was carried out in a study of T cells in narcolepsy. Germline CDR1 KGHSH, CDR2 LQKENI. There are 15 residues in the CDR3. V shed 5 bases and J 2 bases; nucleotides not matched to a gene: 6. TCRdb's copy holds only in-frame clones and misses some; the assay was immunoSEQ multiplex PCR. The sample shows tens of thousands of clones, roughly four fifths of them seen only once. The study's findings and limits: Blood of same and different patients, but not healthy controls, reportedly held recurring autoreactive clonotypes.

About this clone: The antigen remains undetermined.

The genes are TRBV18 and TRBJ2-1; 7 bases are a match to TRBD1. The sample comprised memory (CD45RA-) CD4+ T cells from blood. This clonotype originated in a human donor in good health. The CDR3 DNA reads as TGTGCCAGCTCAGACCGGGACAGCGCCTACAATGAGCAGTTCTTC. Translation gives CASSDRDSAYNEQFF.